This is a list of T cell receptor beta chains from one sample in a study of T-cell reconstitution after alpha-beta-depleted transplantation in children. Each CDR3 protein is one row after TCRdb ran MiXCR on the PCR reads. The sample comprises about 250,000 distinct CDR3 sequences, about 24% of which are singletons, and 4% to 5.5% rests with the top ten. The source material was PBMCs, mostly from graft donor cells, sampled 360 days after TCRalphabeta/CD19-depleted stem cell transplant. The source of these receptors is a female patient aged 2-15 years who had a stem cell transplant for congenital amegakaryocytic thrombocytopenia, so the T cells may come from the graft donor. The CDR3 runs from the conserved cysteine through the conserved F or W. Each record gives: D gene, V gene, J gene, clone size, CDR3 DNA, CDR3 protein. The D gene is left open where the match is weak. Some rows mark clone size as missing; the rest say once, few, many or name a class of expanded clone.

TRBD2	TRBV28	TRBJ2-7	few	TGTGCCAGCAGGTCCCACTTAGCGGGAAGGAACTACGAGCAGTACTTC	CASRSHLAGRNYEQYF
TRBD2	TRBV5-1	TRBJ2-3	.	TGCGCCAGCAAGTGGTCTAGCGGGGACACAGATACGCAGTATTTT	CASKWSSGDTDTQYF
TRBD1	TRBV9	TRBJ2-7	few	TGTGCCAGCAGCGCAGGGGGTGGCCAAGCCGAGCAGTACTTC	CASSAGGGQAEQYF
.	TRBV2	TRBJ1-4	.	TGTGCCAGCTCAGGGACTAATGAAAAACTGTTTTTT	CASSGTNEKLFF
.	TRBV20-1	TRBJ2-7	many	TGCAGTGCTCCGGATCGGGGTGTCTCCTACGAGCAGTACTTC	CSAPDRGVSYEQYF
.	TRBV10-3	TRBJ2-5	.	TGTGCCATCAGTGAGGCGACTAGAGGAGAGACCCAGTACTTC	CAISEATRGETQYF
TRBD2	TRBV12-3/TRBV12-4	TRBJ2-3	few	TGTGCCAGCAGTTTATGGACTAGCGGGGGGGCCGGCACAGATACGCAGTATTTT	CASSLWTSGGAGTDTQYF
.	TRBV3-1	TRBJ1-1	few	TGTGCCAGCAGCCAAGGTAATTCAAACACTGAAGCTTTCTTT	CASSQGNSNTEAFF
.	TRBV7-9	TRBJ2-2	.	TGTGCCAGCAGCTTCGGGACAAAGGGGTCCGGGGAGCTGTTTTTT	CASSFGTKGSGELFF
.	TRBV25-1	TRBJ2-7	few	TGTGCCAGCAGTGAATATGGCGGTTACGAGCAGTACTTC	CASSEYGGYEQYF
.	TRBV7-2	TRBJ1-5	.	TGTGCCAGCAGCTTATATGTGTCTGGTCAGCCCCAGCATTTT	CASSLYVSGQPQHF
TRBD2	TRBV10-2	TRBJ2-3	few	TGCGCCAGCAGGGGGACTAGCGGGGGGGGCGGGGTGGCGCAGTATTTT	CASRGTSGGGGVAQYF
TRBD2	TRBV29-1	TRBJ2-5	few	TGCAGCGTCGTAGCGGGGGGCCGGGAGACCCAGTACTTC	CSVVAGGRETQYF
TRBD1	TRBV6-1	TRBJ1-5	.	TGTGCCAGCAGTCCCCCGGGACAGGGGCGGCCCCAGCATTTT	CASSPPGQGRPQHF
.	TRBV7-6	TRBJ2-1	few	TGTGCCAGCAGCCCCTCTGAGAGCTCCTACAATGAGCAGTTCTTC	CASSPSESSYNEQFF
.	TRBV5-1	TRBJ2-5	few	TGCGCCAGCAGCATTCGGACACTCCAAGAGACCCAGTACTTC	CASSIRTLQETQYF
.	TRBV6-5	TRBJ1-4	.	TGTGCCAGCAGAACGGAGGGGGCTAATGAAAAACTGTTTTTT	CASRTEGANEKLFF
TRBD2	TRBV5-1	TRBJ2-1	.	TGCGCCAGCAGCTTGAGGGCTAGCGGGGTATACAATGAGCAGTTCTTC	CASSLRASGVYNEQFF